The T cell receptor beta chain under discussion was sequenced for a study of blood T cell repertoires in COVID-19. Whole-study context: Samples came from the United States, Italy and Spain, spanning acute and convalescent COVID-19. Nucleic acid was either cDNA or gDNA, and it came from T cells, B-cell-depleted T cells, or PBMCs.

In the source study's methods: Reference gene primer amplification gave estimated nucleated cell counts. Profiling relied on immunoSEQ multiplex PCR, and the TCRdb table lists in-frame clones only, not all of them. V and J calls and clone size follow that table, whereas D and trimming were derived from the DNA. This sample has approximately 250,000 clones; 80% to 90% occur once, and the top ten carry approximately 2%. The germline CDR1 and CDR2 sequences are PRHDT and FYEKMQ (reference sequence). There are 15 residues in the CDR3. With V trimmed by 3 bases and J by 4 bases, 4 bases remained unmatched.

The clonotype was recovered from a man aged 40-55 years who had recovered from COVID-19. Sequencing was carried out using peripheral blood. This rearrangement joins TRBV13 to TRBJ2-2, with 8 bases aligning to TRBD1. The CDR3 DNA sequence: TGTGCCAGCAGCTTCGGACAGGGTTCCACCGGGGAGCTGTTTTTT. Translated, it gives CASSFGQGSTGELFF.